What follows are 30 T cell receptor beta chains derived from one specimen sequenced in a study of blood T cell repertoires in COVID-19. Some clones are missing from TCRdb's copy, which holds only in-frame ones; the method was immunoSEQ multiplex PCR. The sample yields 110,000 or so clones, 81% seen once. The source material was peripheral blood. All receptors derive from a woman aged 70 to 79 with acute or convalescent COVID-19.

CDR3 residues: CASSYSREQPQHF. The CDR3 DNA sequence: TGTGCCAGCAGTTACTCCCGGGAACAGCCCCAGCATTTT. The V gene is TRBV6-2 or TRBV6-3, the J gene TRBJ1-5, with D uncertain. Germline V gene lookup returns CDR1 MNHEY and CDR2 SVGEGT. V lost 0 bases and J lost 7, with 7 bases in between. The CDR3 loop spans 13 amino acids.

The chain is built from TRBV30 and TRBJ2-3; D is possibly TRBD2 (7 bases). Trimming pared 7 bases from V and 8 bases from J, leaving 13 bases between. The germline CDR1 and CDR2 sequences are GTSNPN and SVGIG (reference sequence). The CDR3 loop spans 11 amino acids. CDR3: CALWRGGTQYF. The CDR3 bases are TGTGCCTTGTGGAGGGGGGGTACGCAGTATTTT.

J is TRBJ2-7 and V is TRBV5-8, with D maybe TRBD1 (6 bases). This CDR3 is 13 amino acids long. CDR1 and CDR2 from the germline V gene are SGHTS and YDEGEE. Trimming left V 0 bases short and J 6 bases short, with 10 bases between. CDR3 coding DNA: TGTGCCAGCAGCTTGGCTACAGGGAGCGAGCAGTACTTC. This translates into CASSLATGSEQYF. Full variable domain (remainder filled in from reference TRBV5-8 and TRBJ2-7): EAGVTQSPTHLIKTRGQQATLRCSPISGHTSVYWYQQALGLGLQFLLWYDEGEERNRGNFPPRFSGRQFPNYSSELNVNALELEDSALYLCASSLATGSEQYFGPGTRLTVT.

The chain couples TRBV5-8 to TRBJ1-4; D is uncertain. The CDR3 is made up of 15 amino acids. Trimming stripped 0 bases from V and 8 bases from J, with 14 bases between. Germline V CDR1 and CDR2: SGHTS, YDEGEE. The DNA for the CDR3 is TGTGCCAGCAGCTTGGTCGAGGGCGCGCGGGAAAAACTGTTTTTT. Translation gives CASSLVEGAREKLFF.

The V and J genes are TRBV5-8 and TRBJ2-3; D remains unclear. V was trimmed by 5 bases and J by 5 bases, leaving 18 bases between them. In germline, CDR1 is SGHTS, CDR2 YDEGEE. CDR3 length: 15 residues. CDR3 in DNA: TGTGCCAGCAGTTCTAGGAGTCGGGTCCAAGATACGCAGTATTTT. It translates to CASSSRSRVQDTQYF.

The V call is TRBV7-2, the J call TRBJ1-2, with 8 bases that match TRBD1. V trimming: 5 bases; J trimming: 5 bases; junction bases outside the gene matches: 10. CDR1 is SGHTA, CDR2 FQGNSA, per germline. This CDR3 has 15 residues. CDR3 protein: CASSTPQGAYYGYTF. Written as DNA, the CDR3 is TGTGCCAGCAGCACTCCGCAGGGGGCATATTATGGCTACACCTTC.

The V call is TRBV4-3, the J call TRBJ1-1; D is ambiguous. This CDR3 has 13 residues. V lost 4 bases and J 0 bases, leaving 6 bases between the germline ends. Germline CDR1 reads LGHNA; CDR2 reads YSLEER. CDR3 region: CASSPQLNTEAFF. The CDR3 DNA follows: TGCGCCAGCAGCCCACAGCTGAACACTGAAGCTTTCTTT.

This rearrangement joins TRBV28 to TRBJ2-1; possibly TRBD2 for D (5 bases). This CDR3 contains 12 residues. The V end was cut by 7 bases, the J end by 8 bases, with 12 bases between. Germline V gives CDR1 MDHEN, CDR2 SYDVKM. DNA for the CDR3: TGTGCCAGCACCTCGGGATCCCATGAGCAGTTCTTC. Translated: CASTSGSHEQFF.

This chain uses TRBV3-1 (or the pseudogene TRBV3-2) with TRBJ1-5; possible D gene TRBD1, 6 bases. V lost 4 bases, J lost 0 bases, and 10 bases lay in between. The CDR3 sequence is 15 residues long. Looked up from germline, CDR1 is LGHDT and CDR2 is YNNKEL (reference sequence). The CDR3 bases are TGTGCCAGCAGCCCAGGACAGTTTAGCAATCAGCCCCAGCATTTT. It is translated as CASSPGQFSNQPQHF.

The chain couples TRBV7-9 to TRBJ2-1; 8 bases align to TRBD2. Germline assignment: CDR1 SEHNR and CDR2 FQNEAQ (reference sequence). V was pared by 5 bases and J by 7 bases, with 4 bases of the junction left unmatched. The CDR3 spans 13 residues. DNA of the CDR3: TGTGCCAGCAGCCCGACTAGCGTAAATGAGCAGTTCTTC. It yields the protein CASSPTSVNEQFF.

Only a few counts were recorded for this clone. This chain connects TRBV11-2 to TRBJ1-1, with a weak D call TRBD1 (6 bases). V lost 3 bases and J 6 bases, leaving 17 bases between the germline ends. The length of the CDR3 is 15 residues. Germline V gene lookup returns CDR1 SGHAT and CDR2 FQNNGV. CDR3 DNA sequence: TGTGCCAGCAGCTTCCCCAGGGGATTTAAACCTGAAGCTTTCTTT. Encoded protein: CASSFPRGFKPEAFF.

This clone has just one count. V gene TRBV30 combines with J gene TRBJ2-6, with 10 bases lining up with TRBD1. Germline V gene data show CDR1 as GTSNPN and CDR2 as SVGIG (reference sequence). The V gene end was trimmed by 3 bases and the J gene end by 1 base; junction bases not matched to a gene: 3. This CDR3 is 16 amino acids long. The CDR3 DNA sequence: TGTGCCTGGAGCGACAGGGGGCTGTCTGGGGCCAACGTCCTGACTTTC. Translating it yields CAWSDRGLSGANVLTF.

This clone was counted a few times. The chain carries TRBV28 and TRBJ1-5, with D hard to call. Per germline, CDR1 MDHEN and CDR2 SYDVKM. The V gene lost 3 bases and the J gene lost 6 bases, with 12 bases spanning the gap. The CDR3 totals 14 residues. CDR3 in DNA: TGTGCCAGCAGTTTGAGTATGGTAGCTCAGCCCCAGCATTTT. Protein sequence: CASSLSMVAQPQHF.

The rearrangement uses TRBV4-3 and TRBJ2-5; 8 bases line up with TRBD1. Trimming took 4 bases from V and 1 from J; bases not matched to a gene: 5. Germline loops: CDR1 LGHNA, CDR2 YSLEER. The CDR3 totals 15 residues. CDR3 DNA: TGCGCCAGCAGCCCCGGGACAGGAGTCCAAGAGACCCAGTACTTC. Its protein is CASSPGTGVQETQYF.

The chain carries TRBV29-1 and TRBJ1-2; 7 nucleotides align to TRBD1. The V and J ends lost 0 bases and 4 bases, in that order; junction bases with no gene match: 5. Germline V gene sequence: CDR1 SQVTM, CDR2 ANQGSEA. This CDR3 spans 14 amino acids. CDR3 in amino acids: CSVEDIYRGYGYTF. The CDR3 DNA sequence: TGCAGCGTTGAAGATATTTACAGGGGCTATGGCTACACCTTC.

This sequence joins TRBV30 and TRBJ1-2, with TRBD1 identical over 9 bases. CDR1 is GTSNPN, CDR2 SVGIG, per germline (reference sequence). Trimming removed 1 base from V and 4 bases from J; junction bases left unmatched: 4. The CDR3 contains 14 residues. In DNA form, the CDR3 reads TGTGCCTGGAGTGCCCCGGACAGGGGCTATGGCTACACCTTC. This gives the protein CAWSAPDRGYGYTF. Filled out from reference TRBV30 and TRBJ1-2, the complete variable domain reads SQTIHQWPATLVQPVGSPLSLECTVEGTSNPNLYWYRQAAGRGLQLLFYSVGIGQISSEVPQNLSASRPQDRQFILSSKKLLLSDSGFYLCAWSAPDRGYGYTFGSGTRLTVV.

The V gene is TRBV5-4, the J gene TRBJ1-2; TRBD1 aligns across 7 bases. The CDR3 runs to 15 residues. Germline V gives CDR1 SGHNT, CDR2 YYREEE (reference sequence). J gave up 8 bases and V 0 bases, and 10 bases lay outside the gene matches. As DNA, the CDR3 is TGTGCCAGCAGCTTGGGGCTCGGGACAGAAGAAGGCTACACCTTC. It yields the protein CASSLGLGTEEGYTF.

The J gene is TRBJ1-5, the V gene TRBV6-6, with no clear D. Trimming left V 8 bases short and J 7 bases short, with 12 bases between. The CDR3 is made up of 12 amino acids. Germline loops: CDR1 MNHNY, CDR2 SVGAGI (reference sequence). Here the CDR3 reads CASSRDIQPQHF. The CDR3 nucleotides read TGTGCCAGCTCGAGGGATATCCAGCCCCAGCATTTT.

This rearrangement joins TRBV5-5 to TRBJ2-7, with 7 bases aligning to TRBD2. The CDR3 is 17 amino acids. Germline V lookup: CDR1 SGHKS, CDR2 YYEKEE (reference sequence). J gave up 2 bases and V 0 bases, and 11 bases lay outside the gene matches. The CDR3 region is CASSLGARGEWAYEQYF. The CDR3 nucleotides read TGTGCCAGCAGCTTGGGGGCCCGGGGGGAGTGGGCCTACGAGCAGTACTTC.

The CDR3 reads CASSQVRDTAPDTQYF. Written as DNA, the CDR3 is TGTGCCAGCAGCCAAGTCCGGGACACTGCTCCAGATACGCAGTATTTT. The chain links TRBV3-1 (or the pseudogene TRBV3-2) to TRBJ2-3, with TRBD1 as a possible D gene (6 bases). V lost 1 base and J lost 4, with 15 bases in between. Germline V gives CDR1 LGHDT, CDR2 YNNKEL (reference sequence). CDR3 length equals 16 residues.

The rearrangement links TRBV6-2 or TRBV6-3 to TRBJ2-5; unclear D gene. The CDR3 runs 12 residues. V gave up 6 bases and J gave up 5 bases, with 10 bases separating them. Germline CDR1 is MNHEY and CDR2 is SVGEGT. The DNA for the CDR3 is TGTGCCAGCAGCATCGTTTCGGAGACCCAGTACTTC. Encoded protein: CASSIVSETQYF.

V and J are TRBV21-1 and TRBJ2-2; the table's D call of TRBD1 was not tested on the DNA. TRBV21-1 is termed a pseudogene. This CDR3 is built from 17 residues. The CDR3 bases are TGTGCCAGCAGCAAAACCCCGAGGGACAGGTTACAGGGGGAGCTGTTTTTT. It translates to CASSKTPRDRLQGELFF.

The rearrangement joins TRBV5-1 to TRBJ1-2; 8 positions match TRBD1. Germline values: CDR1 SGHRS, CDR2 YFSETQ. With 4 bases clipped from V and 6 bases from J, the junction kept 8 bases outside the gene matches. This CDR3 contains 14 residues. The CDR3 reads CASSLGQGSNGYTF. CDR3 coding DNA: TGCGCCAGCAGCCTAGGACAGGGATCCAATGGCTACACCTTC.

This clone was recorded a few times. This chain links TRBV4-3 with TRBJ2-1, with D possibly TRBD2 on 5 matching bases. In germline, CDR1 is LGHNA, CDR2 YSLEER. The ends were cut back, 2 bases at V and 2 bases at J, with 10 bases in the middle. This CDR3 is built from 15 residues. CDR3 bases: TGCGCCAGCAGCCAAAGCGGCGGACCCTACAATGAGCAGTTCTTC. This encodes CASSQSGGPYNEQFF.

The chain recombines TRBV3-1 (or the pseudogene TRBV3-2) with TRBJ1-5, with D perhaps matching TRBD1 (5 bases). The CDR3 length is 13 residues. V lost 4 bases to trimming and J lost 5 bases, with 9 bases between them. The germline V gene encodes CDR1 LGHDT and CDR2 YNNKEL (reference sequence). The CDR3 DNA follows: TGTGCCAGCAGCCTTCAAGGGGATCAGCCCCAGCATTTT. It yields the protein CASSLQGDQPQHF.

This chain uses TRBV15 with TRBJ1-2; D ambiguous. Germline V gives CDR1 LNHNV, CDR2 YYDKDF (reference sequence). Trimming removed 1 base from V and 4 bases from J, with 13 bases in between. This CDR3 has 15 residues. CDR3 in DNA: TGTGCCACCAGCAGAGGGGCAGGTGCCTTCTATGGCTACACCTTC. This codes for CATSRGAGAFYGYTF.

This rearrangement joins TRBV5-1 to TRBJ2-1, with D maybe TRBD2 (5 bases). Germline lookup yields CDR1 SGHRS and CDR2 YFSETQ. Trimming left V 1 base short and J 4 bases short, with 9 bases between. The CDR3 runs to 14 residues. CDR3 in DNA: TGCGCCAGCAGCTTGAATACGGGGTACAATGAGCAGTTCTTC. Translating it yields CASSLNTGYNEQFF.

The chain employs TRBV27 and TRBJ2-1, with unresolved D. CDR1 is MNHEY, CDR2 SMNVEV, per germline (reference sequence). There are 13 residues in the CDR3. Trimming stripped 3 bases from V and 7 bases from J, with 10 bases between. The DNA for the CDR3 is TGTGCCAGCAGTTTTTTTATCACTAATGAGCAGTTCTTC. As protein: CASSFFITNEQFF.

This sequence joins TRBV3-1 (or the pseudogene TRBV3-2) and TRBJ1-1; D is perhaps TRBD1 (6 bases). V lost 4 bases and J lost 3, with 9 bases in between. The germline V gene encodes CDR1 LGHDT and CDR2 YNNKEL (reference sequence). This CDR3 spans 13 amino acids. In nucleotides, the CDR3 is TGTGCCAGCAGCCCGGACAGCTACACTGAAGCTTTCTTT. Its protein product is CASSPDSYTEAFF.

Worth noting for this clone: A read error may account for a junction end that differs from germline. The chain uses TRBV10-1 and TRBJ1-1; D is unclear. The germline V gene has CDR1 WNHNN and CDR2 SYGVQD (reference sequence). This CDR3 has 9 amino acids. For the CDR3, the DNA is TGTAGTATGAACACTGAAGCTTTCTTT. It specifies CSMNTEAFF.